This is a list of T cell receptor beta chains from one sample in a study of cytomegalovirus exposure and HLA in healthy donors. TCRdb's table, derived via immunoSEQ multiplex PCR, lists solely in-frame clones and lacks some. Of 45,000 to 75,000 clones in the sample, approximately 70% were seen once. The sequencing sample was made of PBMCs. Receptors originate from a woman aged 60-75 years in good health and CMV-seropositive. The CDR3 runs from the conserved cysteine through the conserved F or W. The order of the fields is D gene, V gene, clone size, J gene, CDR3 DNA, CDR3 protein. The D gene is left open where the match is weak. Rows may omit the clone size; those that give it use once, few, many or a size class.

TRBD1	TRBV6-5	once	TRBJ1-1	TGTGCCAGCAGGGGGACAGGGTTGGAAGCTTTCTTT	CASRGTGLEAFF
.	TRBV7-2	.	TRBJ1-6	TGTGCCAGCAGCTTAGGGCTCGGGAATTCACCCCTCCACTTT	CASSLGLGNSPLHF
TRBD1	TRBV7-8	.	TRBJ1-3	TGTGCCAGCAGCTTCCGACAGGGGGGACCGGGAAACACCATATATTTT	CASSFRQGGPGNTIYF
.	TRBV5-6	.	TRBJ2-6	TGTGCCAGCACCTACTATGTTACCGCTGGGGCCAACGTCCTGACTTTC	CASTYYVTAGANVLTF
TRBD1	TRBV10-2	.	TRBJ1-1	TGCGCCAGCAGTGCAGGGGGATCTGAAGCTTTCTTT	CASSAGGSEAFF
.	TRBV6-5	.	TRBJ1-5	TGTGCCAGCAGTTCAGGAGGGATCAATCAGCCCCAGCATTTT	CASSSGGINQPQHF
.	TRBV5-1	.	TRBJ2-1	TGCGCCAGCAGCTTGGAGGGGAATGAGCAGTTCTTC	CASSLEGNEQFF
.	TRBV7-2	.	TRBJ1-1	TGTGCCAGCAGCTTAAGAGTTTACACTGAAGCTTTCTTT	CASSLRVYTEAFF
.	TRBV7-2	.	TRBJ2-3	TGTGCCAGCAGCCCCCTAGTGGATACGCAGTATTTT	CASSPLVDTQYF
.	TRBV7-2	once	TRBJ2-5	TGTGCCAGCAGCTTAGACTCCCCTGGCGGTCCGTACCAAGAGACCCAGTACTTC	CASSLDSPGGPYQETQYF
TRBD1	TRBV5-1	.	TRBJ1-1	TGCGCCAGCAGCTCTGGGGACAGTGTTGAAGCTTTCTTT	CASSSGDSVEAFF
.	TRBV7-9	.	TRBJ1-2	TGTGCCAGCAGCCCCGGCGGCAACCGACCTAACTATGGCTACACCTTC	CASSPGGNRPNYGYTF
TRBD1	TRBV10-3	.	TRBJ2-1	TGTGCCATCCGCGACAGGGGGCCCACCGGGTCGGATGAGCAGTTCTTC	CAIRDRGPTGSDEQFF
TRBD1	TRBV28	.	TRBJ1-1	TGTGCCAGCAGGTCAGGGGGCGCGGGGACTGAAGCTTTCTTT	CASRSGGAGTEAFF
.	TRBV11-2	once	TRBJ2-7	TGTGCCAGCAGCCAAATAGGAGACTACGAGCAGTACTTC	CASSQIGDYEQYF
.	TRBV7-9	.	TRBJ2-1	TGTTCCAGCAGCCCGCCCGAGATCCCGATGAGCTCCTACAATGAGCAGTTCTTC	CSSSPPEIPMSSYNEQFF
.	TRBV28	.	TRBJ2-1	TGTGCCAGCAGTCTGTCTCCCATAAGGGGGAGCTCCTACAATGAGCAGTTCTTC	CASSLSPIRGSSYNEQFF
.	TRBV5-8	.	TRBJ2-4	TGTGCCAGCAGCTCCCGGGGGGCCAAAAACATTCAGTACTTC	CASSSRGAKNIQYF
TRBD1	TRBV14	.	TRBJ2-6	TGTGCCAGCAGCCCCGACAGGGTGGAGGCTGGGGCCAACGTCCTGACTTTC	CASSPDRVEAGANVLTF
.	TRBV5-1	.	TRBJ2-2	TGCGCCAGCGCGGGGGCAACGAACACCGGGGAGCTGTTTTTT	CASAGATNTGELFF
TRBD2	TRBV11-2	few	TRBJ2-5	TGTGCCAGCAGCTTAGGAACTAGCGGGGACTGGGAGACCCAGTACTTC	CASSLGTSGDWETQYF
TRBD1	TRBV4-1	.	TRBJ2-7	TGCGCCAGCAGCCAACCGGACAGGTATAGCGAGCAGTACTTC	CASSQPDRYSEQYF
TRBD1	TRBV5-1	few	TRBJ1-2	TGCGCCAGCAGCTTGGATGCAGGGGGCTATGGCTACACCTTC	CASSLDAGGYGYTF
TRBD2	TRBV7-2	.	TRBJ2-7	TGTGCCAGCAGCTTTCAACTAGCGGGGTACTACGAGCAGTACTTC	CASSFQLAGYYEQYF
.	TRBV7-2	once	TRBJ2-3	TGTGCCAGCTGTCCCTCGTCCGCCAGGTTCACAGATACGCAGTATTTT	CASCPSSARFTDTQYF
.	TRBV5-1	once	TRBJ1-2	TGCGCCAGCAGCCTCGCAGGGGCAGGAGGCTACACCTTC	CASSLAGAGGYTF
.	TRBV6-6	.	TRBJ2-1	TGTGCCACCTGCTCCCAGGCCGCCGCGAACAATGAGCAGTTCTTC	CATCSQAAANNEQFF
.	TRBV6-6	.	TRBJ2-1	TGTGCCAGCAGTTACTCGAAGGGGTTCTACAATGAGCAGTTCTTC	CASSYSKGFYNEQFF
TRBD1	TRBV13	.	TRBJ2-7	TGTGCCAGCAGCTGGGGACAGGGGAGCTCCTACGAGCAGTACTTC	CASSWGQGSSYEQYF
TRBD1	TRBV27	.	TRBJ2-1	TGTGCCAGCCGCCGGGACAGGGCCTACAATGAGCAGTTCTTC	CASRRDRAYNEQFF
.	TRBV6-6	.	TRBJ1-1	TGTGCCAGCAGTTTAACCGGGGTTACTGAAGCTTTCTTT	CASSLTGVTEAFF
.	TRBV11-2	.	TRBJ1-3	TGTGCCAGCAGCTTAGCCCGCGCAATTGGAAACACCATATATTTT	CASSLARAIGNTIYF
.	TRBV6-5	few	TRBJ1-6	TGTGCCAGCAGTGCTGTCGGGACCGGGGGTGTTCCCCTCCACTTT	CASSAVGTGGVPLHF
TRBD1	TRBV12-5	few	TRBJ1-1	TGTGCTAGTGGTTTGACCCAAGGGGGCAAGAACACTGAAGCTTTCTTT	CASGLTQGGKNTEAFF